This T cell receptor (beta chain) was sequenced for a study of radiation and T cells in renal cell carcinoma. Overall study findings and caveats: Dominant CDR3 motifs were more common in irradiated tumors than controls. In nephrectomy-only tumors, top 100 clonotypes averaged roughly 43%, versus 54% irradiated.

Sequenced by immunoSEQ multiplex PCR; TCRdb stores in-frame clones only, minus some. The sample consists of 13,000 or so clones, 57% of them appearing once. Treatment described: treatment-naive control, cytoreductive nephrectomy. As to this clone: What it binds is not known.

Trimming removed 0 bases from V and 4 bases from J; junction bases left unmatched: 10. This CDR3 has 17 residues. CDR1 is LNHDA, CDR2 SQIVND, per germline (reference sequence). This chain joins TRBV19 and TRBJ1-2; 8 bases agree with TRBD1. The sequencing here drew on tumor tissue, taken from a patient whose treatment was nephrectomy without radiotherapy. The sequence derives from a man in his fifties with renal cell carcinoma. CDR3 DNA sequence: TGTGCCAGTAGTATAGATCTATCGCAGGGGGCTGGCTATGGCTACACCTTC. Translated: CASSIDLSQGAGYGYTF.